The 13 T cell receptor beta chains listed next were all sequenced from one sample in a study of radiotherapy plus CTLA-4 blockade in lung cancer. TCRdb keeps only in-frame clones here, not all; method: immunoSEQ multiplex PCR. The repertoire holds 65,000 to 95,000 clones, more than 75% seen once, with 40% in the top ten. The sample was peripheral blood, taken from a patient treated with radiotherapy plus ipilimumab. The receptors stem from a human donor with non-small cell lung cancer that progressed on radiotherapy plus ipilimumab.

The CDR3 is CASSFGGVNYGYTF. The CDR3 DNA follows: TGTGCCAGCAGCTTTGGGGGGGTCAACTATGGCTACACCTTC. This chain uses TRBV5-8 with TRBJ1-2; perhaps TRBD1 as D (5 bases). V shed 2 bases and J shed 2 bases, with 10 bases lying between them. CDR1 and CDR2 from the germline V gene are SGHTS and YDEGEE. This CDR3 has 14 residues.

The chain uses TRBV30 and TRBJ2-3; possible D gene TRBD2, 6 bases. Per the germline V gene, CDR1 is GTSNPN and CDR2 is SVGIG (reference sequence). This CDR3 comprises 12 residues. With 5 bases removed from V and 5 bases from J, the gap between germline ends came to 11 bases. The CDR3 spells CAWSLAEDTQYF. Written as DNA, the CDR3 is TGTGCCTGGTCCTTAGCGGAAGATACGCAGTATTTT. Complete variable domain (other parts from reference TRBV30 and TRBJ2-3): SQTIHQWPATLVQPVGSPLSLECTVEGTSNPNLYWYRQAAGRGLQLLFYSVGIGQISSEVPQNLSASRPQDRQFILSSKKLLLSDSGFYLCAWSLAEDTQYFGPGTRLTVL.

V gene TRBV28 combines with J gene TRBJ1-2; 8 nucleotides agree with TRBD1. The CDR3 is made up of 16 amino acids. Trimming took 5 bases from V and 4 from J; bases not matched to a gene: 12. CDR1 and CDR2 from the germline V gene are MDHEN and SYDVKM. CDR3 protein: CASSTPRQGIVYGYTF. Here the CDR3 DNA reads TGTGCCAGCAGTACACCCCGACAGGGGATTGTCTATGGCTACACCTTC.

This clone came up once. This sequence joins TRBV7-9 and TRBJ1-2; D remains ambiguous. The V end was cut by 5 bases, the J end by 1 base, with 14 bases between. The length of the CDR3 is 15 residues. Germline V gene data show CDR1 as SEHNR and CDR2 as FQNEAQ (reference sequence). The CDR3 spells CASSVTTSINYGYTF. The CDR3 nucleotides are TGTGCCAGCAGCGTAACGACATCCATTAACTATGGCTACACCTTC.

The V and J genes are TRBV7-6 and TRBJ2-7, with 7 bases fitting TRBD2. The CDR3 totals 15 residues. Trimming removed 2 bases from V and 2 bases from J; junction bases left unmatched: 6. Germline V gene sequence: CDR1 SGHVS, CDR2 FNYEAQ. The CDR3 is CASSLRGGWAYEQYF. The CDR3 DNA reads TGTGCCAGCAGCTTACGGGGAGGGTGGGCCTACGAGCAGTACTTC.

The chain employs TRBV7-6 and TRBJ2-2; D possibly corresponds to TRBD1 (6 bases). The V gene's germline CDR1 is SGHVS and CDR2 FNYEAQ. Deletions cut 3 bases from V and 3 bases from J, with 14 bases between. The CDR3 has 16 amino acids. The CDR3 loop reads CASSFAGALDTGELFF. CDR3 sequence (DNA): TGTGCCAGCAGCTTCGCAGGGGCCTTGGACACCGGGGAGCTGTTTTTT.

This sequence joins TRBV6-6 and TRBJ1-2; no definite D call. This CDR3 has 12 residues. With 6 bases removed from V and 3 bases from J, the gap between germline ends came to 8 bases. CDR1 is MNHNY and CDR2 is SVGAGI in the germline V gene (reference sequence). The CDR3 region has the DNA TGTGCCAGCAGAGAGCACGACTATGGCTACACCTTC. Translated, it gives CASREHDYGYTF.

This chain connects TRBV18 to TRBJ1-3; tentatively, D is TRBD1 (5 bases). CDR1 and CDR2 (germline): KGHSH, LQKENI. The CDR3 sequence is 16 residues long. The germline V and J ends were trimmed by 5 bases and 0 bases, with 14 bases remaining between them. The CDR3 region has the DNA TGTGCCAGCTCAGGGACGCCGATTAACTCTGGAAACACCATATATTTT. This encodes CASSGTPINSGNTIYF.

The rearrangement uses TRBV11-3 and TRBJ2-7; 9 bases align to TRBD2. The CDR3 covers 14 residues. Germline loops: CDR1 SGHNT, CDR2 YENEEA. The V and J ends lost 5 bases and 5 bases, in that order; junction bases with no gene match: 7. The DNA of the CDR3 is TGTGCCAGCAGCAATAGCGGGAGTGGGAACGAGCAGTACTTC. Translation gives CASSNSGSGNEQYF.

The chain is built from TRBV5-4 and TRBJ2-7, with D tentatively TRBD1 (8 bases). The length of the CDR3 is 15 residues. Trimming stripped 4 bases from V and 4 bases from J, with 18 bases between. Germline V lookup: CDR1 SGHNT, CDR2 YYREEE (reference sequence). The CDR3, as DNA: TGTGCCAGCAGCATAACAGGGGGGGGGTCTTACGAGCAGTACGTC. As protein: CASSITGGGSYEQYV.

Only one count was recorded for this clone. J is TRBJ1-5 and V is TRBV30; D remains ambiguous. V was cut by 0 bases and J by 10 bases, with 13 bases left in between. The CDR3 has 13 amino acids. Germline values: CDR1 GTSNPN, CDR2 SVGIG (reference sequence). The CDR3 here is CAWSVWLGSPQHF. The CDR3 region has the DNA TGTGCCTGGAGTGTTTGGTTGGGCAGCCCCCAGCATTTT.

V is TRBV27 and J is TRBJ2-7; 9 positions agree with TRBD2. V lost 5 bases, J lost 2 bases, and 10 bases stayed unmatched. The CDR3 sequence is 16 residues long. Germline V gene lookup returns CDR1 MNHEY and CDR2 SMNVEV (reference sequence). CDR3 loop: CASSPLRREGTYEQYF. The CDR3 bases are TGTGCCAGCAGTCCTCTACGGCGGGAGGGGACCTACGAGCAGTACTTC.

The chain combines TRBV30 with TRBJ2-5; 11 bases are shared with TRBD2. Germline loops: CDR1 GTSNPN, CDR2 SVGIG (reference sequence). This CDR3 spans 16 amino acids. V gave up 8 bases and J gave up 0 bases; unmatched junction bases: 11. CDR3 nucleotide sequence: TGTGCCCACTCTAGCGGGAGGTCCTCGTACCAAGAGACCCAGTACTTC. This codes for CAHSSGRSSYQETQYF. Full variable domain (missing parts from reference TRBV30 and TRBJ2-5): SQTIHQWPATLVQPVGSPLSLECTVEGTSNPNLYWYRQAAGRGLQLLFYSVGIGQISSEVPQNLSASRPQDRQFILSSKKLLLSDSGFYLCAHSSGRSSYQETQYFGPGTRLLVL.